Listed below are T cell receptor beta chains from one sample, sequenced in a study of T cell responses to AZD1222 COVID-19 vaccine. Only in-frame clones appear in the TCRdb table, and some are missing; sequencing was by immunoSEQ multiplex PCR. The data show some 130,000 clones, around 90% seen once. Here the sequenced sample was peripheral blood, taken on day 0 of AZD1222 vaccination. All receptors come from an adult in good health. CDR3s include the opening cysteine and the closing phenylalanine or tryptophan. D genes are given only for firm matches. The size entry is marked missing in some rows and otherwise reads once, few, many or a size class.

clone size: NA; J gene: TRBJ1-5; V gene: TRBV4-1; D gene: NA; CDR3 protein: CASSQRTSYSNQPQHF; CDR3 DNA: TGCGCCAGCAGCCAAAGGACGTCGTATAGCAATCAGCCCCAGCATTTT
clone size: NA; J gene: TRBJ1-5; V gene: TRBV10-2; D gene: NA; CDR3 protein: CASSPGIWGPQHF; CDR3 DNA: TGCGCCAGCAGTCCCGGGATCTGGGGGCCCCAGCATTTT
clone size: NA; J gene: TRBJ2-5; V gene: TRBV5-1; D gene: TRBD1; CDR3 protein: CASSSYGSTGRQETQYF; CDR3 DNA: TGCGCCAGCAGCTCATATGGATCGACAGGGCGCCAAGAGACCCAGTACTTC
clone size: NA; J gene: TRBJ1-1; V gene: TRBV7-2; D gene: NA; CDR3 protein: CASSPQGRGKTEAFF; CDR3 DNA: TGTGCCAGCAGCCCTCAGGGGAGGGGAAAAACTGAAGCTTTCTTT
clone size: NA; J gene: TRBJ2-2; V gene: TRBV19; D gene: TRBD2; CDR3 protein: CATGTSGRVPNTGELFF; CDR3 DNA: TGTGCCACAGGGACTAGCGGGAGGGTTCCGAACACCGGGGAGCTGTTTTTT
clone size: NA; J gene: TRBJ1-2; V gene: TRBV30; D gene: NA; CDR3 protein: CAWSRGWVGGYTF; CDR3 DNA: TGTGCCTGGAGTAGGGGATGGGTTGGAGGCTACACCTTC
clone size: NA; J gene: TRBJ2-7; V gene: TRBV7-9; D gene: NA; CDR3 protein: CASSPGQFYEQYF; CDR3 DNA: TGTGCCAGCAGCCCCGGACAGTTCTACGAGCAGTACTTC
clone size: NA; J gene: TRBJ1-5; V gene: TRBV24-1; D gene: NA; CDR3 protein: CATSDSMVMGPQHF; CDR3 DNA: TGTGCCACCAGTGATTCGATGGTCATGGGGCCCCAGCATTTT
clone size: NA; J gene: TRBJ2-7; V gene: TRBV2; D gene: TRBD2; CDR3 protein: CASGRTSGYEQYF; CDR3 DNA: TGTGCCAGCGGAAGGACTAGCGGCTACGAGCAGTACTTC
clone size: NA; J gene: TRBJ2-7; V gene: TRBV27; D gene: NA; CDR3 protein: CASSLLRGSYEQYF; CDR3 DNA: TGTGCCAGCAGTTTACTTCGGGGTTCCTACGAGCAGTACTTC
clone size: NA; J gene: TRBJ2-7; V gene: TRBV6-2/TRBV6-3; D gene: NA; CDR3 protein: CASSYLSQYEQYF; CDR3 DNA: TGTGCCAGCAGTTATTTGAGCCAATACGAGCAGTACTTC
clone size: NA; J gene: TRBJ2-3; V gene: TRBV5-1; D gene: TRBD2; CDR3 protein: CASSFSSGADTQYF; CDR3 DNA: TGCGCCAGCAGCTTTTCTAGCGGTGCAGATACGCAGTATTTT
clone size: NA; J gene: TRBJ1-2; V gene: TRBV9; D gene: NA; CDR3 protein: CASSSAVGGLRGYTF; CDR3 DNA: TGTGCCAGCAGCTCCGCGGTGGGCGGATTGCGGGGCTACACCTTC
clone size: NA; J gene: TRBJ2-7; V gene: TRBV5-6; D gene: NA; CDR3 protein: CASSFVGNRYEQYF; CDR3 DNA: TGTGCCAGCAGCTTTGTGGGCAACCGCTACGAGCAGTACTTC
clone size: NA; J gene: TRBJ2-1; V gene: TRBV7-3; D gene: NA; CDR3 protein: CASSLGRTDEQFF; CDR3 DNA: TGTGCCAGCAGCTTAGGTCGTACGGATGAGCAGTTCTTC
clone size: NA; J gene: TRBJ1-1; V gene: TRBV4-1; D gene: NA; CDR3 protein: CASSQDRRPTEGAFF; CDR3 DNA: TGCGCCAGCAGCCAAGATCGTCGTCCCACCGAGGGAGCTTTCTTT
clone size: few; J gene: TRBJ1-3; V gene: TRBV24-1; D gene: NA; CDR3 protein: CATSDSDPGTGNTIYF; CDR3 DNA: TGTGCCACCAGTGATTCGGACCCGGGTACTGGAAACACCATATATTTT
clone size: NA; J gene: TRBJ2-5; V gene: TRBV7-8; D gene: NA; CDR3 protein: CASSSGQSETQYF; CDR3 DNA: TGTGCCAGCAGTTCGGGACAAAGCGAGACCCAGTACTTC
clone size: NA; J gene: TRBJ1-1; V gene: TRBV7-9; D gene: TRBD1; CDR3 protein: CASRSGQGLMNTEAFF; CDR3 DNA: TGTGCCAGCAGATCAGGACAGGGATTAATGAACACTGAAGCTTTCTTT
clone size: NA; J gene: TRBJ2-1; V gene: TRBV2; D gene: TRBD2; CDR3 protein: CASSGGLAVPGEQFF; CDR3 DNA: TGTGCCAGCAGTGGGGGACTAGCGGTCCCGGGGGAGCAGTTCTTC
clone size: NA; J gene: TRBJ2-7; V gene: TRBV6-5; D gene: NA; CDR3 protein: CASSYSFSSYEQYF; CDR3 DNA: TGTGCCAGCAGTTACTCTTTCAGCTCCTACGAGCAGTACTTC
clone size: NA; J gene: TRBJ1-1; V gene: TRBV6-6; D gene: NA; CDR3 protein: CAATGGNTEAFF; CDR3 DNA: TGTGCCGCCACAGGCGGGAACACTGAAGCTTTCTTT
clone size: NA; J gene: TRBJ1-3; V gene: TRBV3-1/TRBV3-2; D gene: NA; CDR3 protein: CASSQGRGPFYSGNTIYF; CDR3 DNA: TGTGCCAGCAGCCAAGGCCGGGGCCCTTTTTACTCTGGAAACACCATATATTTT
clone size: NA; J gene: TRBJ2-3; V gene: TRBV19; D gene: TRBD1; CDR3 protein: CASSKRGDRARTDTQYF; CDR3 DNA: TGTGCCAGTAGTAAAAGGGGAGACAGGGCCCGCACAGATACGCAGTATTTT
clone size: NA; J gene: TRBJ1-5; V gene: TRBV12-3/TRBV12-4; D gene: NA; CDR3 protein: CASSPGQILAQHF; CDR3 DNA: TGTGCCAGCAGCCCTGGACAGATCTTAGCCCAGCATTTT
clone size: NA; J gene: TRBJ2-5; V gene: TRBV2; D gene: NA; CDR3 protein: CASSEETGHQETQYF; CDR3 DNA: TGTGCCAGCAGTGAAGAAACAGGCCACCAAGAGACCCAGTACTTC
clone size: NA; J gene: TRBJ1-1; V gene: TRBV19; D gene: NA; CDR3 protein: CASSAQQGLAEAFF; CDR3 DNA: TGTGCCAGTAGTGCCCAACAGGGTCTCGCTGAAGCTTTCTTT
clone size: once; J gene: TRBJ2-3; V gene: TRBV10-3; D gene: NA; CDR3 protein: CAISEAASTDTQYF; CDR3 DNA: TGTGCCATCAGTGAAGCGGCTAGCACAGATACGCAGTATTTT
clone size: NA; J gene: TRBJ1-1; V gene: TRBV19; D gene: NA; CDR3 protein: CASSIAVNTEAFF; CDR3 DNA: TGTGCCAGTAGTATAGCGGTGAACACTGAAGCTTTCTTT
clone size: NA; J gene: TRBJ1-2; V gene: TRBV30; D gene: NA; CDR3 protein: CAWSSKSNYGYTF; CDR3 DNA: TGTGCCTGGAGTTCCAAATCTAACTATGGCTACACCTTC
clone size: NA; J gene: TRBJ2-3; V gene: TRBV29-1; D gene: NA; CDR3 protein: CSVAWNRAADF; CDR3 DNA: TGCAGCGTGGCCTGGAACAGGGCCGCGGATTTT
clone size: once; J gene: TRBJ2-1; V gene: TRBV19; D gene: NA; CDR3 protein: CASNLNDHIYNEQFF; CDR3 DNA: TGTGCCAGTAATCTAAACGATCACATCTACAATGAGCAGTTCTTC
clone size: NA; J gene: TRBJ1-2; V gene: TRBV27; D gene: NA; CDR3 protein: CASSFGRNREGYTF; CDR3 DNA: TGTGCCAGCAGTTTTGGCCGAAACAGGGAAGGCTACACCTTC
clone size: NA; J gene: TRBJ2-1; V gene: TRBV11-2; D gene: NA; CDR3 protein: CASSGGGGAYNEQFF; CDR3 DNA: TGTGCCAGCAGTGGGGGCGGCGGGGCCTACAATGAGCAGTTCTTC
clone size: NA; J gene: TRBJ2-1; V gene: TRBV29-1; D gene: NA; CDR3 protein: CIGEVSYNEQFF; CDR3 DNA: TGCATTGGGGAAGTGTCCTACAATGAGCAGTTCTTC
clone size: NA; J gene: TRBJ1-1; V gene: TRBV7-9; D gene: NA; CDR3 protein: CASSSRDLSSTEAFF; CDR3 DNA: TGTGCCAGCAGCTCCCGGGACCTATCGAGCACTGAAGCTTTCTTT
clone size: NA; J gene: TRBJ1-3; V gene: TRBV10-3; D gene: NA; CDR3 protein: CAISERGVTIYF; CDR3 DNA: TGTGCCATCAGTGAGCGGGGAGTCACCATATATTTT
clone size: NA; J gene: TRBJ1-3; V gene: TRBV9; D gene: NA; CDR3 protein: CASSAQGYGNTIYF; CDR3 DNA: TGTGCCAGCAGCGCCCAGGGGTATGGAAACACCATATATTTT
clone size: NA; J gene: TRBJ1-2; V gene: TRBV7-2; D gene: TRBD1; CDR3 protein: CASRSGTGSRYTF; CDR3 DNA: TGTGCCAGCAGATCCGGGACAGGGTCGCGCTACACCTTC
clone size: NA; J gene: TRBJ1-4; V gene: TRBV2; D gene: NA; CDR3 protein: CASGASLNEKLFF; CDR3 DNA: TGTGCCAGCGGGGCCAGCCTTAATGAAAAACTGTTTTTT
clone size: NA; J gene: TRBJ1-1; V gene: TRBV6-6; D gene: TRBD1; CDR3 protein: CASSYLTGMNTEAFF; CDR3 DNA: TGTGCCAGCAGTTACCTGACAGGGATGAACACTGAAGCTTTCTTT
clone size: NA; J gene: TRBJ1-2; V gene: TRBV12-3/TRBV12-4; D gene: NA; CDR3 protein: CASRTSRNGYTF; CDR3 DNA: TGTGCCAGCAGGACTAGTAGGAATGGCTACACCTTC
clone size: NA; J gene: TRBJ1-1; V gene: TRBV5-4; D gene: TRBD1; CDR3 protein: CASSLRGTGRNTEAFF; CDR3 DNA: TGTGCCAGCAGCTTGAGGGGGACAGGACGGAACACTGAAGCTTTCTTT
clone size: NA; J gene: TRBJ1-1; V gene: TRBV9; D gene: TRBD1; CDR3 protein: CASSVGLTGDSAEAFF; CDR3 DNA: TGTGCCAGCAGCGTAGGATTGACAGGGGACAGCGCTGAAGCTTTCTTT
clone size: NA; J gene: TRBJ2-3; V gene: TRBV5-1; D gene: NA; CDR3 protein: CASSLEATDTQYF; CDR3 DNA: TGCGCCAGCAGCTTGGAAGCCACAGATACGCAGTATTTT
clone size: NA; J gene: TRBJ2-4; V gene: TRBV19; D gene: NA; CDR3 protein: CASSITSTGSGIQYF; CDR3 DNA: TGTGCCAGTAGTATAACGTCCACAGGGTCGGGCATTCAGTACTTC
clone size: NA; J gene: TRBJ1-4; V gene: TRBV6-1; D gene: NA; CDR3 protein: CASSESLGLLF; CDR3 DNA: TGTGCCAGCAGTGAGTCACTCGGTCTGCTTTTT
clone size: NA; J gene: TRBJ1-1; V gene: TRBV5-6; D gene: TRBD1; CDR3 protein: CASSSDRGNTEAFF; CDR3 DNA: TGTGCCAGCAGCTCCGACAGGGGGAACACTGAAGCTTTCTTT
clone size: NA; J gene: TRBJ2-5; V gene: TRBV10-1; D gene: NA; CDR3 protein: CASSVGQETQYF; CDR3 DNA: TGCGCCAGCAGTGTAGGCCAAGAGACCCAGTACTTC
clone size: once; J gene: TRBJ1-2; V gene: TRBV10-3; D gene: TRBD1; CDR3 protein: CAISEHRDRAPEGYTF; CDR3 DNA: TGTGCCATCAGTGAGCATCGGGACAGGGCCCCTGAAGGCTACACCTTC